This TCR beta chain is drawn from a study of control samples from healthy donors and cancer patients. The method was immunoSEQ multiplex PCR; TCRdb's version includes in-frame clones alone and lacks a portion of them. The table has 40,000 to 50,000 clones, 60% to 80% seen once. The CDR3 covers 15 residues. Germline V gene lookup returns CDR1 SGHNT and CDR2 YYREEE (reference sequence). With 3 bases clipped from V and 2 bases from J, the junction kept 5 bases outside the gene matches. What was sequenced was formalin-fixed, paraffin-embedded tissue. This receptor was taken from a male donor with melanoma. The chain carries TRBV5-4 and TRBJ1-2; 9 bases are a match to TRBD1. The CDR3 nucleotides read TGTGCCAGCAGCTACGGACAGGGGACCAACTATGGCTACACCTTC. As protein: CASSYGQGTNYGYTF.